This T cell receptor beta chain originates from a study of T cells in Graves' hyperthyroidism and ophthalmopathy. Per germline, CDR1 ENHRY and CDR2 SYGVKD. The CDR3 loop spans 12 amino acids. The patients, who ranged from 18 to 65 in age, presented with newly diagnosed hyperthyroidism lasting under 2 months. On the basis of clinical symptoms, serum thyroxine and TRAb, thyroid ultrasound and orbital computed tomography, diagnoses were made. Fresh peripheral blood, 9.5 to 10 ml of it, supplied the PBMCs. Study-wide results and caveats: With a median lead of approximately 6 months before onset, the model predicted ophthalmopathy.

Amplified regions were TCR beta CDR3 sequences from RNA transcripts. HTBI primers were the set used in a first-round RT-PCR of the TCR CDR3. TCRdb analysed the multiplex PCR reads with MiXCR anew, one entry per CDR3 protein. The sample carries roughly 710,000 distinct CDR3 sequences, around a third recorded once. A few counts support this clonotype. What it recognizes is unknown. A read error may be the cause here, since a much bigger clone is one base away. This clonotype originated in a woman aged 40 to 50 with Graves' hyperthyroidism. V gene TRBV10-3 combines with J gene TRBJ1-4; D unresolved. Sequencing used blood. This CDR3 reads CAISDLNGKLFF. The CDR3 DNA follows: TGTGCCATCAGTGACCTGAATGGAAAACTGTTTTTT.